The sequence of this T cell receptor (beta chain) was determined in a study of T cell responses to AZD1222 COVID-19 vaccine. V shed 1 base and J 5 bases; nucleotides not matched to a gene: 8. Germline values: CDR1 LNHNV, CDR2 YYDKDF (reference sequence). The CDR3 runs to 16 residues. Produced via immunoSEQ multiplex PCR; TCRdb's table is partial and in-frame only. The data hold around 160,000 clones, with around 94% observed a single time. This sample comprised peripheral blood, obtained on day 0 of AZD1222 vaccination. The source is an adult in good health. The chain uses TRBV15 and TRBJ2-5; 9 bases are shared with TRBD2. In DNA, the CDR3 is TGTGCCACCAGCAGAGGGGATAAAAGCGGGAGGGAGACCCAGTACTTC. Translated: CATSRGDKSGRETQYF.